Listed below are T cell receptor beta chains from one sample, sequenced in a study of identical twins. TCRdb re-called the 5' RACE reads through MiXCR, storing one row per CDR3 protein. The data show some 1,700,000 distinct CDR3 sequences, about 30% seen once. Material for sequencing was cord blood. The receptors were gathered from a newborn girl in good health. The CDR3 runs from the conserved cysteine through the conserved F or W. D genes are given only for firm matches. Some rows mark clone size as missing; the rest say once, few, many or name a class of expanded clone.

clone_size: few; cdr3_length: 15; v_call: TRBV28; j_call: TRBJ2-7; d_call: .; cdr3_nt: TGTGCCAGCAGTTTAGGCAGTTGGGGGAGAAACGAGCAGTACTTC; cdr3_aa: CASSLGSWGRNEQYF
clone_size: .; cdr3_length: 16; v_call: TRBV7-8; j_call: TRBJ2-1; d_call: TRBD2; cdr3_nt: TGTGCCCGCAGCTTAGCGAGGCTAGCGGGGAACAATGAGCAGTTCTTC; cdr3_aa: CARSLARLAGNNEQFF
clone_size: .; cdr3_length: 14; v_call: TRBV13; j_call: TRBJ2-2; d_call: .; cdr3_nt: TGTGCCAGCAGATCCCCGGACGGCACCGGGGAGCTGTTTTTT; cdr3_aa: CASRSPDGTGELFF
clone_size: few; cdr3_length: 12; v_call: TRBV20-1; j_call: TRBJ2-1; d_call: TRBD2; cdr3_nt: TGCAGTGCTGATCAACTAGCGGGTGAGCAGTTCTTC; cdr3_aa: CSADQLAGEQFF
clone_size: .; cdr3_length: 18; v_call: TRBV4-2; j_call: TRBJ2-3; d_call: TRBD2; cdr3_nt: TGTGCCAGCAGCCAAGACCCCACCCGGACTAGCGGGAGATATACGCAGTATTTT; cdr3_aa: CASSQDPTRTSGRYTQYF
clone_size: few; cdr3_length: 16; v_call: TRBV6-6; j_call: TRBJ1-5; d_call: TRBD1; cdr3_nt: TGTGCCAGCAGCGACGTCAGGGGGCGACGGAATCAGCCCCAGCATTTT; cdr3_aa: CASSDVRGRRNQPQHF
clone_size: few; cdr3_length: 15; v_call: TRBV4-1; j_call: TRBJ2-7; d_call: TRBD2; cdr3_nt: TGCGCCAGCAGCCCCATGGGACTAGCGGCCAATGAGCAGTACTTC; cdr3_aa: CASSPMGLAANEQYF
clone_size: .; cdr3_length: 17; v_call: TRBV11-2; j_call: TRBJ2-1; d_call: TRBD2; cdr3_nt: TGTGCCAGCAGCCGGAGAAGCGGGGGCGGGTCCTACAATGAGCAGTTCTTC; cdr3_aa: CASSRRSGGGSYNEQFF
clone_size: .; cdr3_length: 15; v_call: TRBV5-5; j_call: TRBJ2-7; d_call: .; cdr3_nt: TGTGCCAGCAGCTACCTTAGGACGGCTACCTACGAGCAGTACTTC; cdr3_aa: CASSYLRTATYEQYF
clone_size: .; cdr3_length: 17; v_call: TRBV9; j_call: TRBJ2-1; d_call: TRBD2; cdr3_nt: TGTGCCAGCAGCGTTACCCCTAGCGGGGGGGCATACAATGAGCAGTTCTTC; cdr3_aa: CASSVTPSGGAYNEQFF
clone_size: .; cdr3_length: 13; v_call: TRBV6-1; j_call: TRBJ2-1; d_call: .; cdr3_nt: TGTGCCAGCAGTGCCCTGGAGAATACTGAGCAGTTCTTC; cdr3_aa: CASSALENTEQFF
clone_size: once; cdr3_length: 16; v_call: TRBV11-2; j_call: TRBJ2-2; d_call: .; cdr3_nt: TGTGCCAGCGGCTTGATACGGGGCAGGCCCACCGGGGAGCTGTTTTTT; cdr3_aa: CASGLIRGRPTGELFF
clone_size: .; cdr3_length: 16; v_call: TRBV3-1; j_call: TRBJ2-1; d_call: .; cdr3_nt: TGTGCCAACAGCCAAGATATAAGCGGAGACCCCAATGAGCAGTTCTTC; cdr3_aa: CANSQDISGDPNEQFF
clone_size: few; cdr3_length: 14; v_call: TRBV10-3; j_call: TRBJ2-3; d_call: .; cdr3_nt: TGTGCCATCAGTGACCCCCCGGTTGGGGATACGCAGTATTTT; cdr3_aa: CAISDPPVGDTQYF
clone_size: few; cdr3_length: 14; v_call: TRBV27; j_call: TRBJ1-2; d_call: TRBD1; cdr3_nt: TGTGCCAGCACCCTCTTGGGACAGGGTTATGGCTACACCTTC; cdr3_aa: CASTLLGQGYGYTF
clone_size: few; cdr3_length: 15; v_call: TRBV19; j_call: TRBJ2-1; d_call: .; cdr3_nt: TGTGCCAGTAGTACCCCAGGATCGGTCTACAATGAGCAGTTCTTC; cdr3_aa: CASSTPGSVYNEQFF
clone_size: many; cdr3_length: 14; v_call: TRBV7-2; j_call: TRBJ1-1; d_call: TRBD1; cdr3_nt: TGTGCCAGCAGCTTAGGACAGGGTCGGACTGAAGCTTTCTTT; cdr3_aa: CASSLGQGRTEAFF
clone_size: few; cdr3_length: 15; v_call: TRBV6-2/TRBV6-3; j_call: TRBJ1-4; d_call: TRBD1; cdr3_nt: TGTGCCAGCGGACCCCCGGGACAGGGGACGGAAAAACTGTTTTTT; cdr3_aa: CASGPPGQGTEKLFF
clone_size: few; cdr3_length: 14; v_call: TRBV30; j_call: TRBJ2-4; d_call: .; cdr3_nt: TGTGCCTGGAAACCGGGACCACAGAGAAACATTCAGTACTTC; cdr3_aa: CAWKPGPQRNIQYF
clone_size: .; cdr3_length: 17; v_call: TRBV20-1; j_call: TRBJ2-7; d_call: TRBD2; cdr3_nt: TGCAGCCCCACCGGGACTAGCGGGAGTAGAGCTTACTACGAGCAGTACTTC; cdr3_aa: CSPTGTSGSRAYYEQYF
clone_size: .; cdr3_length: 13; v_call: TRBV12-3/TRBV12-4; j_call: TRBJ2-7; d_call: .; cdr3_nt: TGTGCCAGCAGTTGGCGGGGATCCTACGAGCAGTACTTC; cdr3_aa: CASSWRGSYEQYF
clone_size: once; cdr3_length: 15; v_call: TRBV23-1; j_call: TRBJ2-1; d_call: .; cdr3_nt: TGCGCCAGCAGTCACCGCCCACCTTTCTACAATGAGCAGTTCTTC; cdr3_aa: CASSHRPPFYNEQFF
clone_size: few; cdr3_length: 15; v_call: TRBV6-6; j_call: TRBJ2-1; d_call: .; cdr3_nt: TGTGCCAGCAGCCCTCCGGGACGTTCCGACAATGAGCAGTTCTTC; cdr3_aa: CASSPPGRSDNEQFF
clone_size: .; cdr3_length: 16; v_call: TRBV6-1; j_call: TRBJ2-2; d_call: .; cdr3_nt: TGTGCCAGCAGTGGGAGACTAGGGGCCGCACCCGGGGAGCTGTTTTTT; cdr3_aa: CASSGRLGAAPGELFF
clone_size: many; cdr3_length: 17; v_call: TRBV12-5; j_call: TRBJ2-1; d_call: TRBD2; cdr3_nt: TGTGCTAGTGGTCCACCTCCCGGGACTAGCGCCTACAATGAGCAGTTCTTC; cdr3_aa: CASGPPPGTSAYNEQFF
clone_size: .; cdr3_length: 14; v_call: TRBV10-3; j_call: TRBJ1-5; d_call: .; cdr3_nt: TGTGCCTCCCGCAGGGAGGCTAGCAATCAGCCCCAGCATTTT; cdr3_aa: CASRREASNQPQHF
clone_size: .; cdr3_length: 15; v_call: TRBV6-5; j_call: TRBJ2-3; d_call: .; cdr3_nt: TGTGCCAGCAGTTCAGGTCGGCTAGGCACAGATACGCAGTATTTT; cdr3_aa: CASSSGRLGTDTQYF
clone_size: many; cdr3_length: 14; v_call: TRBV12-3/TRBV12-4; j_call: TRBJ2-1; d_call: .; cdr3_nt: TGTGCCAGCTCCCCCGGCCGGTTCTACAATGAGCAGTTCTTC; cdr3_aa: CASSPGRFYNEQFF
clone_size: few; cdr3_length: 17; v_call: TRBV4-1; j_call: TRBJ2-3; d_call: TRBD2; cdr3_nt: TGCGCCAGCAGTCCTAATAGCGGGAGTAAAGACACAGATACGCAGTATTTT; cdr3_aa: CASSPNSGSKDTDTQYF
clone_size: few; cdr3_length: 14; v_call: TRBV7-9; j_call: TRBJ2-7; d_call: TRBD1; cdr3_nt: TGTGCCAGCAGCATCTGGACAGGGTCAAACGAGCAGTACTTC; cdr3_aa: CASSIWTGSNEQYF
clone_size: many; cdr3_length: 14; v_call: TRBV7-2; j_call: TRBJ2-5; d_call: TRBD2; cdr3_nt: TGTGCCAGCAGCTTAGGACTAGCGGCGGAGACCCAGTACTTC; cdr3_aa: CASSLGLAAETQYF
clone_size: .; cdr3_length: 17; v_call: TRBV5-1; j_call: TRBJ2-1; d_call: TRBD2; cdr3_nt: TGCGCCAGCAGCTTAAGAGCCGGGACTAGCGGTTACAATGAGCAGTTCTTC; cdr3_aa: CASSLRAGTSGYNEQFF
clone_size: few; cdr3_length: 15; v_call: TRBV12-3/TRBV12-4; j_call: TRBJ1-5; d_call: .; cdr3_nt: TGTGCCAGCACTTCAGGTGGAGGGGACAATCAGCCCCAGCATTTT; cdr3_aa: CASTSGGGDNQPQHF
clone_size: many; cdr3_length: 15; v_call: TRBV12-3/TRBV12-4; j_call: TRBJ1-5; d_call: TRBD1; cdr3_nt: TGTGCCAGCAGTACCGGGACAGGGCTTAATCAGCCCCAGCATTTT; cdr3_aa: CASSTGTGLNQPQHF
clone_size: few; cdr3_length: 14; v_call: TRBV6-5; j_call: TRBJ2-5; d_call: TRBD1; cdr3_nt: TGTGCCAGCAGTTGGACAGGGGGCTACAATGAGCAGTACTTC; cdr3_aa: CASSWTGGYNEQYF
clone_size: .; cdr3_length: 14; v_call: TRBV20-1; j_call: TRBJ2-4; d_call: TRBD2; cdr3_nt: TGCAGTGCTCGGCTGGCGGGAGGCCACGACATTCAGTACTTC; cdr3_aa: CSARLAGGHDIQYF
clone_size: few; cdr3_length: 15; v_call: TRBV12-3/TRBV12-4; j_call: TRBJ2-4; d_call: .; cdr3_nt: TGTGCCAGCAGTTCCCCCGCAGGGTACCAAAACATTCAGTACTTC; cdr3_aa: CASSSPAGYQNIQYF
clone_size: few; cdr3_length: 17; v_call: TRBV27; j_call: TRBJ1-2; d_call: TRBD1; cdr3_nt: TGTGCCAGCAGTCCCATAGGGGGACAGGACCTTAACTATGGCTACACCTTC; cdr3_aa: CASSPIGGQDLNYGYTF
clone_size: .; cdr3_length: 15; v_call: TRBV20-1; j_call: TRBJ1-4; d_call: .; cdr3_nt: TGCAGTGCTAGAGATCGGAGGGGCCAGGGTGAAAAACTGTTTTTT; cdr3_aa: CSARDRRGQGEKLFF
clone_size: .; cdr3_length: 16; v_call: TRBV12-3/TRBV12-4; j_call: TRBJ2-7; d_call: TRBD1; cdr3_nt: TGTGCCAGCAGTTCTCCTTCGACAGGGTCAGGGTACGAGCAGTACTTC; cdr3_aa: CASSSPSTGSGYEQYF
clone_size: .; cdr3_length: 15; v_call: TRBV6-1; j_call: TRBJ2-5; d_call: .; cdr3_nt: TGTGCCAGCAGTGAAGCGCTAGGTGGGGCGGGTGAGCAGTACTTC; cdr3_aa: CASSEALGGAGEQYF
clone_size: .; cdr3_length: 16; v_call: TRBV5-1; j_call: TRBJ2-5; d_call: TRBD1; cdr3_nt: TGCGCCAGCAGCTTTCCAGACAGGGTGCCTCAAGAGACCCAGTACTTC; cdr3_aa: CASSFPDRVPQETQYF
clone_size: few; cdr3_length: 13; v_call: TRBV27; j_call: TRBJ1-1; d_call: .; cdr3_nt: TGTGCCAGCAGTCGCCCACGGGACACTGAAGCTTTCTTT; cdr3_aa: CASSRPRDTEAFF
clone_size: many; cdr3_length: 15; v_call: TRBV12-3/TRBV12-4; j_call: TRBJ2-1; d_call: TRBD2; cdr3_nt: TGTGCCAGCAGTTTAGGGACTAGCGGGAGGAATGAGCAGTTCTTC; cdr3_aa: CASSLGTSGRNEQFF
clone_size: many; cdr3_length: 13; v_call: TRBV27; j_call: TRBJ1-2; d_call: .; cdr3_nt: TGTGCCAGCAGCCTATACCCTAACTATGGCTACACCTTC; cdr3_aa: CASSLYPNYGYTF
clone_size: .; cdr3_length: 15; v_call: TRBV6-6; j_call: TRBJ2-3; d_call: .; cdr3_nt: TGTGCCAGCAGTTACCCAACCGGGACTACAGATACGCAGTATTTT; cdr3_aa: CASSYPTGTTDTQYF